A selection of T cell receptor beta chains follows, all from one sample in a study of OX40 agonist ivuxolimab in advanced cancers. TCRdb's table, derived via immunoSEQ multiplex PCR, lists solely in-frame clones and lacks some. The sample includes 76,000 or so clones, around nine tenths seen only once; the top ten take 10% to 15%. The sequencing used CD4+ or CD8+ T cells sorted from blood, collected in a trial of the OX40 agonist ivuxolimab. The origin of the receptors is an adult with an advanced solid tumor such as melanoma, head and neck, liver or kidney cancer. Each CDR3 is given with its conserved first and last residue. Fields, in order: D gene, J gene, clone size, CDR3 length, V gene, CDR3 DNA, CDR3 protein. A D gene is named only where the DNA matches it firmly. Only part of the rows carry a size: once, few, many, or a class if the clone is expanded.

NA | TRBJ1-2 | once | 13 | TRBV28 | TGTGCCAGCAGACCTCCGGGGGGTAAGGGCTACACCTTC | CASRPPGGKGYTF
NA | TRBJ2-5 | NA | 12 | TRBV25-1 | TGTGCCAGCAGTACGGGGCTAGAGACCCAGTACTTC | CASSTGLETQYF
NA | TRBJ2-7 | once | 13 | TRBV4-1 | TGCGCCAGCAGCCAGGCCCGAACCTACGAGCAGTACTTC | CASSQARTYEQYF
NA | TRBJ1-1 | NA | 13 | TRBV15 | TGTGCCACCAGCAGAGATCAAGACATTGAAGCTTTCTTT | CATSRDQDIEAFF
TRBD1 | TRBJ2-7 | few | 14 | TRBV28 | TGTGCCAGCAGGACAGGGGGCGCGGACTACGAGCAGTACTTC | CASRTGGADYEQYF
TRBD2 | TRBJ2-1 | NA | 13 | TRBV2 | TGTGCCAGAAGTAGCGGGAGTGCGGATGAGCAGTTCTTC | CARSSGSADEQFF
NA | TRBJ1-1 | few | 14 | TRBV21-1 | TGTGCCAGCAGCAACCTAGACGGACAGTCTGAAGCTTTCTTT | CASSNLDGQSEAFF
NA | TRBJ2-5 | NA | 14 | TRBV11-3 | TGTGCCAGCAGCACCCGAGGACAGCAAGAGACCCAGTACTTC | CASSTRGQQETQYF
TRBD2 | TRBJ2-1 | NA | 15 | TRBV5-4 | TGTGCCAGCAGCGACACTAGCGGGAGTGGGGATGAGCAGTTCTTC | CASSDTSGSGDEQFF
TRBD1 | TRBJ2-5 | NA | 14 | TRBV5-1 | TGCGCCAGCACACCGGGACAGGGGGAGGAGACCCAGTACTTC | CASTPGQGEETQYF
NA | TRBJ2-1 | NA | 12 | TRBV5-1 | TGCGCCAGCAGCTTAGGGGACAATGAGCAGTTCTTC | CASSLGDNEQFF
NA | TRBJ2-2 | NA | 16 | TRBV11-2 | TGTGCCAGCAGCTTACCGATACTAGAGAACACCGGGGAGCTGTTTTTT | CASSLPILENTGELFF
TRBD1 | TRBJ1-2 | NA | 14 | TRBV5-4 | TGTGCCAGCAGCCCGGACAGGGGCAACTATGGCTACACCTTC | CASSPDRGNYGYTF
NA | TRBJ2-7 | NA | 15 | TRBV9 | TGTGCCAGCAGCGCCAATAATCGGACAGCCTACGAGCAGTACTTC | CASSANNRTAYEQYF
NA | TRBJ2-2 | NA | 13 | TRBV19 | TGTGCCAGTAGCACAGGGTACACCGGGGAGCTGTTTTTT | CASSTGYTGELFF
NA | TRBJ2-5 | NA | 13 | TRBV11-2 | TGTGCCAGCAGCTTAACATACCAAGAGACCCAGTACTTC | CASSLTYQETQYF
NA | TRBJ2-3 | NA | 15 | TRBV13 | TGTGCCAGCAGCCCTGAACAGGGTTTGGCAGATACGCAGTATTTT | CASSPEQGLADTQYF
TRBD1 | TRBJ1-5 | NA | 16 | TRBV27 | TGTGCCAGCAGTCCTGGACAGGCCTATAGCAATCAGCCCCAGCATTTT | CASSPGQAYSNQPQHF
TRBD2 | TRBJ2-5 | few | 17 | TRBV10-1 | TGCGCCAGCAGTGAGTCGGGACTAGCGGGACGACAAGAGACCCAGTACTTC | CASSESGLAGRQETQYF
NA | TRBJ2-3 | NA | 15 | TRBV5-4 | TGTGCCAGCAGAAACAGGGATAGGAGCGCAGATACGCAGTATTTT | CASRNRDRSADTQYF
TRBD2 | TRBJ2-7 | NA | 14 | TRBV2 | TGTGCCAGCAGAGCCGGACTAGCGGGAGACGAGCAGTACTTC | CASRAGLAGDEQYF
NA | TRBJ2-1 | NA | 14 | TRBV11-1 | TGTGCCAGCAGCTTTTTATCTGCGAGCAATGAGCAGTTCTTC | CASSFLSASNEQFF
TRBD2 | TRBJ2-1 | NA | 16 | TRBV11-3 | TGTGCCAGCAGCTTCCTAGGACTAGCGGGATACAATGAGCAGTTCTTC | CASSFLGLAGYNEQFF
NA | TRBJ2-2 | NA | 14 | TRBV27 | TGTGCCAGCAGTTTGGTAGGGTTGTCATCGGAGCTGTTTTTT | CASSLVGLSSELFF
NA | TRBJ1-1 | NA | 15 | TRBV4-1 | TGCGCCAGCAGCCAAAACTGGGGACAGAACACTGAAGCTTTCTTT | CASSQNWGQNTEAFF
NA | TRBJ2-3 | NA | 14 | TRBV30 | TGTGCCTGGAGTCAGGGACTTTCCACAGATACGCAGTATTTT | CAWSQGLSTDTQYF
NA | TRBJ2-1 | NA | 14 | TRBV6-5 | TGTGCCAGCAGTTACGAGGGCCCCTACAATGAGCAGTTCTTC | CASSYEGPYNEQFF
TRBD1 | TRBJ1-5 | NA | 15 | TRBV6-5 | TGTGCCAGCAGCCCTGACAGGGGAAGGAATCAGCCCCAGCATTTT | CASSPDRGRNQPQHF
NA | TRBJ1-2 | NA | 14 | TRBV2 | TGTGCCAGCAGTGGATTTACAGGGAGCTATGGCTACACCTTC | CASSGFTGSYGYTF
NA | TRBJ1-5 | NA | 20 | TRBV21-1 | TGTGCCAGCAGCAAAGTCCGCCCCTCCCGGAGGGACAAAAACAATCAGCCCCAGCATTTT | CASSKVRPSRRDKNNQPQHF
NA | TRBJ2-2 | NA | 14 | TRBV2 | TGTGCCAGCACGGTGGGGCCAAACACCGGGGAGCTGTTTTTT | CASTVGPNTGELFF
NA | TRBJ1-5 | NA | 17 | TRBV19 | TGTGCCAGTACCATCGGGGGCCCCCCTACTAGCAATCAGCCCCAGCATTTT | CASTIGGPPTSNQPQHF
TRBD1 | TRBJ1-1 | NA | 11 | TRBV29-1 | TGCAGCATACGGACAGGAGTGATAGCTTTCTTT | CSIRTGVIAFF
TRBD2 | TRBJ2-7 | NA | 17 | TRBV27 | TGTGCCAGCAGCCTTTTGGGCGAGGGACTAGCGGGATACGAGCAGTACTTC | CASSLLGEGLAGYEQYF
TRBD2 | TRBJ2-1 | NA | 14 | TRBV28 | TGTGCCAGCAGTTTACTAGCGGGAGAAGATGAGCAGTTCTTC | CASSLLAGEDEQFF
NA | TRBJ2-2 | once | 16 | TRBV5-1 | TGCGCCAGCAGCTTGGACGGCGGGACGAACACCGGGGAGCTGTTTTTT | CASSLDGGTNTGELFF
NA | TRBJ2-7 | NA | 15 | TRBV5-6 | TGTGCCAGCAGCTATGATGGACAGAGGTCCTACGAGCAGTACTTC | CASSYDGQRSYEQYF
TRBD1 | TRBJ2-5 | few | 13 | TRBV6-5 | TGTGCCAGCAGCGGACAGGGGCGACAGACCCAGTACTTC | CASSGQGRQTQYF
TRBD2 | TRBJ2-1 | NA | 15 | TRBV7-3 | TGTGCCAGCAGCTTGAGACTAGCGGATTACAATGAGCAGTTCTTC | CASSLRLADYNEQFF
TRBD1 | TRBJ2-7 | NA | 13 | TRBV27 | TGTGCCAGCAGTGGACAGGGAAACTACGAGCAGTACTTC | CASSGQGNYEQYF
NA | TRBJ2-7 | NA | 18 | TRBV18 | TGTGCCAGCTCACCATGGACTCTACCGGGCCTTTCACCCCACGAGCAGTACTTC | CASSPWTLPGLSPHEQYF
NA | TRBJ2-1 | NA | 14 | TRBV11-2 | TGTGCCAGCAGCCCCCCAGATCCCGGGGGTGAGCAGTTCTTC | CASSPPDPGGEQFF
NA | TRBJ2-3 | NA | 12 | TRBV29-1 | TGCAGCGTTCAGGGGAACACAGATACGCAGTATTTT | CSVQGNTDTQYF
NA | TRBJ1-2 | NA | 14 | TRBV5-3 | TGTGCCAGCAGCTTGGCCACAGGATCCTATGGCTACACCTTC | CASSLATGSYGYTF
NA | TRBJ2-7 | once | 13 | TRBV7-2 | TGTGCCAGCAGCTTCTACCAGAACTACGAGCAGTACTTC | CASSFYQNYEQYF